Sequencing of this TCR beta chain was carried out in a study of type 1 regulatory T cells. Looking at the study overall: T-allo10 is a Tr1-enriched, alloantigen-specific CD4 T cell product made in vitro. Findings and limits, study-wide: Compared with non-Tr1 cells, Tr1 cells showed a narrower TCR repertoire.

In the case of this clonotype: Its specificity is not known.

TCRdb reanalysed the reads using MiXCR and keeps one entry per CDR3 protein. The sample yields tens of thousands of distinct CDR3 sequences, around 49% seen once. CDR3 length equals 15 residues. Germline CDR1 MNHEY, CDR2 SMNVEV (reference sequence). V gave up 1 base and J gave up 5 bases; unmatched junction bases: 4. The rearrangement links TRBV27 to TRBJ1-1, with 10 bases aligning to TRBD1. This clonotype originated in a human donor in good health. The sequenced material came from cultured non-Tr1 T cells, either the whole culture or a sorted T cell fraction (not recorded which). CDR3 DNA sequence: TGTGCCAGCAGTTTATGGACAGGGGGTACAACTGAAGCTTTCTTT. It yields the protein CASSLWTGGTTEAFF.